The 8 T cell receptor beta chains reported below all come from one sample, sequenced in a study of neurological immune-mediated disorders. TCRdb fed the 5' RACE reads into MiXCR, producing one record per CDR3 protein. The data contain 20,000 or so distinct CDR3 sequences, around 2.5% of them singletons. The sequenced sample was PBMCs. These receptors originate from a young woman with multiple sclerosis.

Many counts were recorded for this clonotype. V gene TRBV5-1 combines with J gene TRBJ2-2, with D unresolved. Germline CDR1 and CDR2: SGHRS and YFSETQ. V was clipped by 4 bases and J by 6 bases, with 13 bases between them. The CDR3 spans 14 residues. The CDR3 DNA is TGCGCCAGCAGCCGAACAGTTTCCCCCGGGGAGCTGTTTTTT. Translation gives CASSRTVSPGELFF.

This clonotype has a count of ten or more. The chain combines TRBV6-4 with TRBJ2-1; 7 bases align to TRBD2. The germline V gene has CDR1 MRHNA and CDR2 SNTAGT. The CDR3 sequence is 14 residues long. With V trimmed by 2 bases and J by 2 bases, 0 bases remained unmatched. CDR3 sequence (DNA): TGTGCCAGCAGTGACGGGGGGGCCTACAATGAGCAGTTCTTC. This sequence encodes CASSDGGAYNEQFF.

This clonotype was counted many times. The genes are TRBV6-4 and TRBJ1-2, with no clear D. Looked up from germline, CDR1 is MRHNA and CDR2 is SNTAGT. Trimming stripped 0 bases from V and 6 bases from J, with 11 bases between. CDR3 length: 14 amino acids. The CDR3 region has the DNA TGTGCCAGCAGTGACTCGAACGGTGGGCATGGCTACACCTTC. It codes for CASSDSNGGHGYTF.

This clonotype was observed at least ten times. The CDR3 nucleotides read TGCAGTGCTGACAGGATCAATCAGCCCCAGCATTTT. It codes for CSADRINQPQHF. The chain has TRBV20-1 and TRBJ1-5, with TRBD1 as a possible D gene (6 bases). CDR1 is DFQATT, CDR2 SNEGSKA, per germline (reference sequence). V was clipped by 5 bases and J by 3 bases, with 8 bases between them. The CDR3 runs 12 residues.

By share of the sample, this clonotype is medium-sized. The rearrangement joins TRBV3-1 to TRBJ1-1; D unresolved. Germline V CDR1 and CDR2: LGHDT, YNNKEL (reference sequence). Trimming left V 4 bases short and J 6 bases short, with 15 bases between. The CDR3 is made up of 14 amino acids. CDR3 sequence reads: CASSLMTPSAEAFF. DNA of the CDR3: TGTGCCAGCAGCCTCATGACTCCCTCGGCTGAAGCTTTCTTT.

This clonotype was counted ten times or more. The chain employs TRBV7-9 and TRBJ2-5; 8 nucleotides match TRBD1. V was clipped by 5 bases and J by 5 bases; unmatched bases: 7. The CDR3 totals 14 residues. Germline lookup yields CDR1 SEHNR and CDR2 FQNEAQ (reference sequence). DNA for the CDR3: TGTGCCAGCAGCCTTTTCGGACAGGGCGAGACCCAGTACTTC. Amino acid sequence: CASSLFGQGETQYF.

This clonotype was seen a few times. The V and J genes are TRBV14 and TRBJ1-1; D is unresolved. The V and J ends lost 4 bases and 2 bases respectively, with 14 bases between them. Germline-derived CDR1 and CDR2 are SGHDN and FVKESK. This CDR3 spans 15 amino acids. CDR3 bases: TGTGCCAGCAGCCCCCGAGGAGGGTCTAACACTGAAGCTTTCTTT. It codes for CASSPRGGSNTEAFF.

The V call is TRBV6-6, the J call TRBJ1-4; tentatively, D is TRBD1 (5 bases). Germline V CDR1 and CDR2: MNHNY, SVGAGI (reference sequence). This CDR3 comprises 14 residues. V was trimmed by 7 bases and J by 8 bases, leaving 17 bases between them. This CDR3 is CASINAGTDEKLFF. CDR3 sequence (DNA): TGTGCCAGCATCAACGCAGGGACGGACGAAAAACTGTTTTTT.